What follows are 4 T cell receptor beta chains derived from one specimen sequenced in a study of CD8 T cells in ankylosing spondylitis. One entry per CDR3 protein, called by TCRdb with MiXCR from the 5' RACE reads. The repertoire holds 25,000 to 35,000 distinct CDR3 sequences, with about 5.6% as singletons. Sequencing input: blood, either unsorted or a sorted T cell fraction (not recorded which). The receptor set was obtained from a female donor with ankylosing spondylitis or in good health (not recorded which).

This clonotype was found many times. The chain couples TRBV9 to TRBJ2-7, with D hard to call. The V end lost 0 bases, the J end lost 0 bases, and 4 bases lay between the germline ends. Germline loops: CDR1 SGDLS, CDR2 YYNGEE. This CDR3 spans 13 amino acids. CDR3 nucleotide sequence: TGTGCCAGCAGCGTAGAGGCCTCCTACGAGCAGTACTTC. Amino acids: CASSVEASYEQYF.

This clonotype is medium-sized within its sample. This CDR3 is CASAPPGGSRETQYF. The CDR3 bases are TGTGCCAGCGCCCCTCCAGGGGGTAGTAGAGAGACCCAGTACTTC. V gene TRBV9 combines with J gene TRBJ2-5, with 7 nucleotides matching TRBD1. The V gene end was trimmed by 7 bases and the J gene end by 4 bases; junction bases not matched to a gene: 13. The length of the CDR3 is 15 residues. Germline CDR1 and CDR2: SGDLS and YYNGEE.

This clonotype was picked up many times. The gene calls are TRBV9 and TRBJ2-1; D remains unclear. This CDR3 is 13 amino acids long. Trimming took 3 bases from V and 6 from J, leaving 10 bases between them. Germline V gene sequence: CDR1 SGDLS, CDR2 YYNGEE. DNA of the CDR3: TGTGCCAGCAGCGCCGCCGCGGCCAATGAGCAGTTCTTC. The encoded protein is CASSAAAANEQFF.

This clonotype has ten or more counts. The CDR3 loop reads CASSVGWDLSSPLHF. The CDR3 coding sequence is TGTGCCAGCAGCGTAGGTTGGGACCTCTCTTCACCCCTCCACTTT. The rearrangement uses TRBV9 and TRBJ1-6; TRBD1 might be the D (5 bases). The length of the CDR3 is 15 residues. Germline V gene sequence: CDR1 SGDLS, CDR2 YYNGEE. V dropped 0 bases and J dropped 9 bases, with 13 bases sitting between them. Full variable domain (missing parts from reference TRBV9 and TRBJ1-6): DSGVTQTPKHLITATGQRVTLRCSPRSGDLSVYWYQQSLDQGLQFLIQYYNGEERAKGNILERFSAQQFPDLHSELNLSSLELGDSALYFCASSVGWDLSSPLHFGNGTRLTVT.